This T cell receptor beta chain was recovered during a study of cytomegalovirus exposure and HLA in healthy donors. Findings and caveats of the study: Analysis was carried out at a later point, and it linked a missense DCLRE1C variant to TCR beta V- and J-gene trimming. Specific recognition of CMV antigens was confirmed in vitro for a few chains (all CMV-associated).

Turning to this clone: The target antigen is unknown.

Looked up from germline, CDR1 is ENHRY and CDR2 is SYGVKD. Trimming stripped 0 bases from V and 2 bases from J, with 4 bases between. The CDR3 totals 13 residues. Primers for the PCR totalled 60 Vbeta and 13 Jbeta. This table comes from immunoSEQ multiplex PCR, and its TCRdb copy is limited to in-frame clones, with some not included. The repertoire consists of about 37,000 clones, with roughly 80% occurring once and the leading ten covering almost 9.5%. The sequenced sample was PBMCs. The genes are TRBV10-3 and TRBJ2-5, with D unresolved. The clonotype originates from a woman aged 40 to 55 in good health and CMV-seronegative. CDR3 nucleotides: TGTGCCATCAGTGAGTCGTCTCAAGAGACCCAGTACTTC. Residues: CAISESSQETQYF.